The subject of this entry is one T cell receptor beta chain. The data are from a study of cytomegalovirus exposure and HLA in healthy donors. From germline, CDR1 is SGHTA and CDR2 FQGTGA. Trimming took 5 bases from V and 4 from J; bases not matched to a gene: 7. This CDR3 is 14 amino acids long. With 60 Vbeta and 13 Jbeta primers, the PCR was carried out. Using immunoSEQ multiplex PCR, the repertoire was profiled, and TCRdb retains in-frame clones only, with some absent. This sample has 85,000 to 100,000 clones, with about 68% found just once. The chain has TRBV7-3 and TRBJ1-1; 7 nucleotides match TRBD1. The receptor was derived from a human donor in good health. Sample: PBMCs. CDR3 sequence reads: CASSEQGWVTEAFF. Written as DNA, the CDR3 is TGTGCCAGCAGCGAACAGGGGTGGGTCACTGAAGCTTTCTTT. Full variable domain (remainder filled in from reference TRBV7-3 and TRBJ1-1): GAGVSQTPSNKVTEKGKYVELRCDPISGHTALYWYRQSLGQGPEFLIYFQGTGAADDSGLPNDRFFAVRPEGSVSTLKIQRTERGDSAVYLCASSEQGWVTEAFFGQGTRLTVV.